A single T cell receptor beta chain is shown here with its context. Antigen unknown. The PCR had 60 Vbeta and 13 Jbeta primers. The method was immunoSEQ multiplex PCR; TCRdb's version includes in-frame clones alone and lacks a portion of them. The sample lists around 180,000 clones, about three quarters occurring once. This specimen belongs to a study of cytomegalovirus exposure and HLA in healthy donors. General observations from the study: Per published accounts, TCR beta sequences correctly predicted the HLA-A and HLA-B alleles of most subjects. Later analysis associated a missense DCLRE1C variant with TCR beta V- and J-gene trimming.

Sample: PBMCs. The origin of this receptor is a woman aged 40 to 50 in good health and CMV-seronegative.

The CDR3 DNA reads as TGTGCCAGCAGCAAAGAGAGACGACTAGCGGGACGCTACGAGCAGTACTTC. This codes for CASSKERRLAGRYEQYF. The V call is TRBV21-1, the J call TRBJ2-7; the DNA was not used to check the table's D call, TRBD2. TRBV21-1 corresponds to a pseudogene. The CDR3 has 17 amino acids.